This entry is about one T cell receptor beta chain. The antigen is unknown. The source of the sample is a study of post-analysis software for immune sequencing data. Overall study context: Some patients lacked subtype; others had relapsing-remitting, secondary progressive or progressive-relapsing disease.

CDR1 is SGHVS, CDR2 FNYEAQ, per germline. The CDR3 consists of 14 residues. Study-level points and caveats: Included in a set of roughly five TRBV segments more frequent in patients than controls were TRBV5-6, TRBV5-1 and TRBV20-1. F measure grouped same-batch samples tightly together. Versus controls, multiple sclerosis patients showed significantly lower diversity (normalized Chao1).

Incorporated into the TCR beta cDNA libraries were unique molecular identifiers, which served to reduce PCR and sequencing biases. T cells numbering roughly 1 to 11 million yielded cDNA molecules that totaled about 500,000. TCRdb processed the PCR reads anew with MiXCR; each CDR3 protein has one entry. The table records about 620,000 distinct CDR3 sequences, 40% to 50% of them present only once. This sequence originates from a girl aged 10-17 years with multiple sclerosis. The sequenced material came from blood. The rearrangement links TRBV7-6 to TRBJ2-4; TRBD2 is a possible D gene (5 bases). The end of the DNA fits TRBJ2-7 better, so the J call may be wrong. The CDR3 coding sequence is TGTGCCAGCAGCTTAGATCCGGGGTTCTACGAGCAGTACTTC. It translates to CASSLDPGFYEQYF.